This entry concerns a single TCR beta chain. Its antigen is undetermined. These data come from a study of T cell responses to AZD1222 COVID-19 vaccine. Study observations and caveats: With dominance at 160-218 and 743-854, vaccine-associated CD4 TCRs spanned spike. AZD1222 recipients seropositive at baseline numbered only six or seven. Increases in Spike-specific TCR breadth and depth were seen after two AZD1222 doses.

Trimming pared 7 bases from V and 2 bases from J, leaving 18 bases between. CDR1 and CDR2 from the germline V gene are MNHEY and SVGAGI. This CDR3 has 15 amino acids. Assay used: immunoSEQ multiplex PCR; TCRdb lists only in-frame clones, some missing. Of 55,000 to 90,000 clones in the sample, around 83% were seen once. The material was peripheral blood, obtained on day 0 of AZD1222 vaccination. This TCR derives from an adult in good health. The chain carries TRBV6-5 and TRBJ2-7, with a possible D match to TRBD2 (6 bases). In DNA, the CDR3 is TGTGCCAGCACCCTGACTAGAGGCATCACCTACGAGCAGTACTTC. Amino acid sequence: CASTLTRGITYEQYF.